The 9 T cell receptor beta chains below all came from one sample that was sequenced in a study of blood T cell repertoires in COVID-19. TCRdb's copy holds only in-frame clones and misses some; the assay was immunoSEQ multiplex PCR. The data show fewer than 95,000 clones, with roughly 88% seen just once and approximately 0.45% held by the top ten. Material: peripheral blood. Receptor source: a man in his sixties with acute or convalescent COVID-19.

The genes are TRBV5-4 and TRBJ2-5; no clear D gene. CDR3 size: 14 residues. Germline CDR1 SGHNT, CDR2 YYREEE (reference sequence). V lost 4 bases to trimming and J lost 4 bases, with 14 bases between them. The CDR3 spells CASSPGPFGETQYF. The CDR3 bases are TGTGCCAGCAGCCCCGGTCCGTTCGGAGAGACCCAGTACTTC.

V is TRBV6-1 and J is TRBJ2-5, with TRBD2 identical over 10 bases. J lost 0 bases, V lost 1 base, and 8 bases had no gene match. The CDR3 runs to 18 residues. Germline V CDR1 and CDR2: MNHNS, SASEGT. The CDR3 protein is CASSEERAGGPYQETQYF. The CDR3 DNA sequence: TGTGCCAGCAGTGAAGAGCGAGCGGGAGGGCCTTACCAAGAGACCCAGTACTTC.

This chain links TRBV20-1 with TRBJ2-7; TRBD2 aligns across 9 bases. The CDR3 spans 15 residues. Germline V gene lookup returns CDR1 DFQATT and CDR2 SNEGSKA (reference sequence). Trimming cost V 3 bases and J 2 bases; bases outside gene matches: 8. CDR3 in amino acids: CSASRGTSHTYEQYF. CDR3 nucleotide sequence: TGCAGTGCTAGTAGGGGGACTAGCCATACCTACGAGCAGTACTTC.

The chain is built from TRBV5-4 and TRBJ1-1; 7 positions match TRBD1. The CDR3 contains 14 residues. Per the germline V gene, CDR1 is SGHNT and CDR2 is YYREEE (reference sequence). V trimming: 3 bases; J trimming: 7 bases; junction bases outside the gene matches: 9. CDR3 coding DNA: TGTGCCAGCAGCTACCGAACAGGGGATAGTGAAGCTTTCTTT. This encodes CASSYRTGDSEAFF. The variable domain in full, completed from reference TRBV5-4 and TRBJ1-1, reads ETGVTQSPTHLIKTRGQQVTLRCSSQSGHNTVSWYQQALGQGPQFIFQYYREEENGRGNFPPRFSGLQFPNYSSELNVNALELDDSALYLCASSYRTGDSEAFFGQGTRLTVV.

V is TRBV24-1 and J is TRBJ2-1, with 11 bases identical to TRBD1. Germline-derived CDR1 and CDR2 are KGHDR and SFDVKD. The trim removed 3 bases at V and 8 bases at J, leaving 5 bases unmatched. The CDR3 length is 15 residues. The CDR3: CATSDTGTGGYEQFF. CDR3 bases: TGTGCCACCAGTGATACCGGGACAGGGGGGTATGAGCAGTTCTTC.

The V and J genes are TRBV30 and TRBJ1-1, with D possibly matching TRBD1 (6 bases). The CDR3 covers 13 residues. The V and J ends lost 0 bases and 11 bases respectively, with 16 bases between them. The germline V gene has CDR1 GTSNPN and CDR2 SVGIG (reference sequence). The CDR3 protein is CAWSVQAGAVAFF. CDR3 nucleotide sequence: TGTGCCTGGAGTGTACAGGCAGGGGCTGTCGCTTTCTTT.

In this sample, this clone turned up once. The CDR3 coding sequence is TGCGCCAGTAGGGACAGCGGGAACACTGAAGCTTTCTTT. This sequence encodes CASRDSGNTEAFF. The rearrangement joins TRBV5-1 to TRBJ1-1; 7 bases agree with TRBD1. The CDR3 extends over 13 amino acids. Per the germline V gene, CDR1 is SGHRS and CDR2 is YFSETQ. V shed 8 bases and J 1 base; nucleotides not matched to a gene: 5.

The chain links TRBV5-1 to TRBJ2-2; no clear D gene. In germline, CDR1 is SGHRS, CDR2 YFSETQ. V lost 0 bases and J lost 6, with 12 bases in between. The CDR3 runs 15 residues. CDR3 coding DNA: TGCGCCAGCAGCTTGGAATTAGTTATGCCCGGGGAGCTGTTTTTT. Translated: CASSLELVMPGELFF.

V and J are TRBV12-3 or TRBV12-4 and TRBJ2-7, with D uncertain. This CDR3 is built from 12 residues. The V gene lost 2 bases and the J gene lost 1 base, with 3 bases spanning the gap. The CDR3: CASSLLSYEQYF. In nucleotides, the CDR3 is TGTGCCAGCAGTTTATTATCCTACGAGCAGTACTTC.